A single sample is the source of the 9 T cell receptor beta chains below, sequenced in a study of metastatic and nonmetastatic thyroid tumors. No patient received treatment before thyroid surgery. TCRdb used MiXCR to call clones anew from the PCR reads. The table shows about 69,000 clones, with 14% occurring only once. Sequencing was carried out using blood. These receptor sequences come from a male donor with papillary thyroid cancer or a benign thyroid nodule (not recorded which). Some clones in this sample may be carry-over from other donors' samples.

There are many counts of this clone. The chain joins TRBV14 to TRBJ1-3; no clear D gene. Germline CDR1 SGHDN, CDR2 FVKESK. The V end lost 1 base, the J end lost 2 bases, and 0 bases lay between the germline ends. CDR3 length: 12 residues. In nucleotides, the CDR3 is TGTGCCAGCAGCCAAGCTGGAAACACCATATATTTT. This encodes CASSQAGNTIYF.

This clone was detected ten times or more. The rearrangement joins TRBV6-2 or TRBV6-3 to TRBJ1-1; 9 bases match TRBD1. The trim removed 6 bases at V and 2 bases at J, leaving 13 bases unmatched. CDR1 is MNHEY, CDR2 SVGEGT, per germline. The CDR3 covers 17 residues. The CDR3 DNA reads TGTGCCAGCAGGAAATGGGCCTCCACAGGGGGCAACACTGAAGCTTTCTTT. Translating gives CASRKWASTGGNTEAFF.

This clone was counted only a few times. A junction boundary mismatches the germline segment, possibly from a read error. The chain employs TRBV6-2 or TRBV6-3 and TRBJ2-7; 10 bases are shared with TRBD2. Germline lookup yields CDR1 MNHEY and CDR2 SVGEGT. The CDR3 extends over 16 amino acids. CDR3 residues: CASSYLRLAGDYEHYF. The CDR3 DNA follows: TGTGCCAGCAGTTACTTAAGGCTAGCGGGAGACTACGAGCATTACTTC.

On this clone: One end of the junction is discordant with germline, which a read error may explain. This sequence joins TRBV2 and TRBJ2-2; tentatively, D is TRBD1 (6 bases). CDR1 SNHLY and CDR2 FYNNEI come from the germline V gene. CDR3 size: 17 residues. CDR3 in amino acids: CASSAGTCDHPDGELFF. The CDR3 DNA sequence: TGTGCCAGCAGCGCCGGGACATGCGACCATCCAGACGGGGAGCTATTTTTT. Full variable domain (outside the CDR3, taken from reference TRBV2 and TRBJ2-2): EPEVTQTPSHQVTQMGQEVILRCVPISNHLYFYWYRQILGQKVEFLVSFYNNEISEKSEIFDDQFSVERPDGSNFTLKIRSTKLEDSAMYFCASSAGTCDHPDGELFFGEGSRLTVL.

This clone was observed a handful of times. Just one base apart from a much larger clone, this may be a read error. The J gene is TRBJ2-5, the V gene TRBV12-5; the D gene is possibly TRBD2 (5 bases). This CDR3 is 14 amino acids long. Trimming took 8 bases from V and 4 from J, leaving 17 bases between them. Germline V CDR1 and CDR2: LGHNT, FRNRAP. CDR3 nucleotides: TGTGCTAGTTGTTCATCAGAGAGGGTAGAGACCCAGTACTTC. The encoded protein is CASCSSERVETQYF.

This clone occurred many times. This chain joins TRBV28 and TRBJ2-5; D call uncertain. Per the germline V gene, CDR1 is MDHEN and CDR2 is SYDVKM. V shed 4 bases and J shed 4 bases, with 10 bases lying between them. The CDR3 is 13 amino acids. CDR3 in amino acids: CASSSPSLETQYF. CDR3 nucleotides: TGTGCCAGCAGTTCCCCCTCCCTAGAGACCCAGTACTTC.

This clone was counted many times. The CDR3 protein is CASSPALAHGAQDTQYF. Here the CDR3 DNA reads TGCGCCAGCAGCCCCGCGTTAGCCCACGGGGCACAAGATACGCAGTATTTT. The genes are TRBV4-3 and TRBJ2-3; possibly TRBD1 or TRBD2 for D (5 bases each). V dropped 4 bases and J dropped 5 bases, with 22 bases sitting between them. This CDR3 spans 17 amino acids. The V gene's germline CDR1 is LGHNA and CDR2 YSLEER.

The sample holds many counts of this clone. Other DNA sequences in this sample translate to the same CDR3. The chain uses TRBV10-2 and TRBJ2-7; TRBD2 matches at 9 bases. The CDR3 sequence is 13 residues long. After removal of 8 bases from V and 2 bases from J, the junction contained 4 bases not matched to a gene. Germline V gene sequence: CDR1 WSHSY, CDR2 SAAADI. The CDR3 DNA reads as TGCGCCAGCCGACTAGCGGTAACCTACGAGCAGTACTTC. It yields the protein CASRLAVTYEQYF.

This clone has ten or more counts. The V call is TRBV5-8, the J call TRBJ2-1; D gene unclear. Germline CDR1 and CDR2: SGHTS and YDEGEE. The V gene lost 4 bases and the J gene lost 8 bases, with 13 bases spanning the gap. The CDR3 totals 13 residues. CDR3 residues: CASSQDVSHEQFF. CDR3 DNA: TGTGCCAGCAGCCAGGATGTTTCCCATGAGCAGTTCTTC.